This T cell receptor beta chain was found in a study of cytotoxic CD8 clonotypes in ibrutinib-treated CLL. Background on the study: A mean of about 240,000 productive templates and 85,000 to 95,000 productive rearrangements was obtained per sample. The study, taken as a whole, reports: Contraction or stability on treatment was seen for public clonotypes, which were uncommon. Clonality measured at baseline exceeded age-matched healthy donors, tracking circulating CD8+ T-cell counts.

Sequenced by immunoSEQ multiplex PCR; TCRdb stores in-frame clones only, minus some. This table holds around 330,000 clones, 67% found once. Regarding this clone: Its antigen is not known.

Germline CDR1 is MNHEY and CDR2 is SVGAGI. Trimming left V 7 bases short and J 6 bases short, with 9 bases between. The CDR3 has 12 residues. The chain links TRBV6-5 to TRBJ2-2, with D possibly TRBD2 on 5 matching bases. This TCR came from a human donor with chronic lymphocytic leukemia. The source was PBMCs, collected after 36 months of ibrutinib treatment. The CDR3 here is CASTGGPGELFF. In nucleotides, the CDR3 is TGTGCCAGCACCGGAGGACCCGGGGAGCTGTTTTTT.